These 14 T cell receptor beta chains originate from one sample sequenced in a study of resident and recirculating memory T cells in vitiligo. Data came from immunoSEQ multiplex PCR; TCRdb stores just in-frame clones and leaves some out. This sample has tens of thousands of clones; more than 85% occur once, and the top ten carry over 4.5%. Sequences were obtained from blood. The origin of the receptors is a male donor with vitiligo.

The rearrangement joins TRBV15 to TRBJ2-3; 8 bases line up with TRBD1. The CDR3 has 17 amino acids. V was pared by 5 bases and J by 3 bases, with 13 bases of the junction left unmatched. The germline V gene encodes CDR1 LNHNV and CDR2 YYDKDF (reference sequence). CDR3 nucleotide sequence: TGTGCCACCAGCCAACTTCTGGACAGGGTGGGGACAGATACGCAGTATTTT. Protein: CATSQLLDRVGTDTQYF.

The DNA for the CDR3 is TGTGCCAGTAGTGTGGATGAGGCAGCCTACAATGAGCAGTTCTTC. It encodes CASSVDEAAYNEQFF. V is TRBV19 and J is TRBJ2-1; D is unclear. The length of the CDR3 is 15 residues. CDR1 is LNHDA, CDR2 SQIVND, per germline (reference sequence). Trimming shortened V by 5 bases and J by 2 bases, and 13 bases separated the two germline ends.

The J gene is TRBJ1-2, the V gene TRBV6-5; 7 nucleotides agree with TRBD1. In germline, CDR1 is MNHEY, CDR2 SVGAGI. This CDR3 spans 14 amino acids. The V segment lost 6 bases and the J segment 4 bases; nucleotides outside the gene matches: 8. The CDR3 DNA reads as TGTGCCAGCAGCCTCGGACAGGCGGGCTATGGCTACACCTTC. It codes for CASSLGQAGYGYTF.

The V gene is TRBV11-2, the J gene TRBJ1-1; 8 positions agree with TRBD1. Trimming removed 5 bases from V and 4 bases from J; junction bases left unmatched: 9. The CDR3 sequence is 15 residues long. Germline V gene sequence: CDR1 SGHAT, CDR2 FQNNGV. The CDR3 DNA follows: TGTGCCAGCAGCCCCCTCGGACAGGGAGGCACTGAAGCTTTCTTT. The encoded protein is CASSPLGQGGTEAFF.

The rearrangement uses TRBV10-3 and TRBJ2-6; 8 bases agree with TRBD1. There are 13 residues in the CDR3. The V and J ends lost 9 bases and 2 bases, in that order; junction bases with no gene match: 0. The germline gives CDR1 ENHRY, CDR2 SYGVKD. The CDR3 bases are TGTGCCATACAGGGGGCTGGGGCCAACGTCCTGACTTTC. It yields the protein CAIQGAGANVLTF.

This chain links TRBV2 with TRBJ1-1; tentative D call: TRBD1 (5 bases). The germline gives CDR1 SNHLY, CDR2 FYNNEI. This CDR3 has 14 residues. Trimming took off 6 bases at V and 3 bases at J, with 14 bases between the two ends. Here the CDR3 reads CASRGGRTHTEAFF. In DNA form, the CDR3 reads TGTGCCAGCAGGGGGGGACGGACGCACACTGAAGCTTTCTTT.

This chain connects TRBV27 to TRBJ1-4, with 12 bases lining up with TRBD1. Germline V gene lookup returns CDR1 MNHEY and CDR2 SMNVEV (reference sequence). This CDR3 has 15 residues. V was clipped by 5 bases and J by 8 bases; unmatched bases: 6. The chain's CDR3 is CASSIRDRGREKLFF. The CDR3 nucleotides read TGTGCCAGCAGTATCCGGGACAGGGGGCGGGAAAAACTGTTTTTT. The full variable domain, rest sourced from reference TRBV27 and TRBJ1-4, is EAQVTQNPRYLITVTGKKLTVTCSQNMNHEYMSWYRQDPGLGLRQIYYSMNVEVTDKGDVPEGYKVSRKEKRNFPLILESPSPNQTSLYFCASSIRDRGREKLFFGSGTQLSVL.

The V call is TRBV12-5, the J call TRBJ2-7; a possible D gene is TRBD1 (6 bases). Trimming left V 1 base short and J 6 bases short, with 10 bases between. CDR3 size: 13 residues. Germline V gene data show CDR1 as LGHNT and CDR2 as FRNRAP. CDR3 protein: CASGLAQGSEQYF. The CDR3 region has the DNA TGTGCTAGTGGTTTGGCACAGGGCTCCGAGCAGTACTTC.

The chain links TRBV5-4 to TRBJ2-1; 8 positions match TRBD2. The V segment lost 5 bases and the J segment 8 bases; nucleotides outside the gene matches: 6. This CDR3 is built from 13 residues. Germline CDR1 reads SGHNT; CDR2 reads YYREEE (reference sequence). CDR3 protein: CASSSGGRDEQFF. The CDR3 nucleotides are TGTGCCAGCAGTTCGGGGGGGAGGGATGAGCAGTTCTTC.

The rearrangement uses TRBV6-5 and TRBJ1-1, with D tentatively TRBD1 (6 bases). Per the germline V gene, CDR1 is MNHEY and CDR2 is SVGAGI. The CDR3 has 11 amino acids. The V end lost 7 bases, the J end lost 10 bases, and 13 bases lay between the germline ends. The CDR3 spells CASISGVRAFF. CDR3 bases: TGTGCCAGCATCTCAGGGGTAAGAGCTTTCTTT.

The rearrangement uses TRBV10-3 and TRBJ2-1, with 9 positions matching TRBD2. The CDR3 sequence is 14 residues long. The J segment lost 7 bases and the V segment lost 7 bases, leaving 8 bases of the junction unmatched. The germline gives CDR1 ENHRY, CDR2 SYGVKD. The CDR3 bases are TGTGCCATCACCGAGCGGGGGGTCACGAATGAGCAGTTCTTC. It translates to CAITERGVTNEQFF.

The J gene is TRBJ1-2, the V gene TRBV5-1; D is possibly TRBD1 (5 bases). CDR1 is SGHRS, CDR2 YFSETQ, per germline. V lost 7 bases and J lost 4, with 17 bases in between. The CDR3 has 14 amino acids. The CDR3 protein is CASSLDSQPYGYTF. In nucleotides, the CDR3 is TGCGCCAGCTCGTTAGACAGTCAACCCTATGGCTACACCTTC.

The rearrangement joins TRBV11-2 to TRBJ2-2, with 7 positions matching TRBD1. The CDR3 consists of 17 residues. The trim removed 5 bases at V and 2 bases at J, leaving 11 bases unmatched. Germline V CDR1 and CDR2: SGHAT, FQNNGV. Here the CDR3 reads CASSPRQGYGNTGELFF. CDR3 coding DNA: TGTGCCAGCAGCCCTAGACAGGGTTACGGCAACACCGGGGAGCTGTTTTTT.

The gene calls are TRBV25-1 and TRBJ2-2; 10 positions match TRBD1. There are 17 residues in the CDR3. Germline V lookup: CDR1 MGHDK, CDR2 SYGVNS. With V trimmed by 1 base and J by 13 bases, 15 bases remained unmatched. CDR3 residues: CASSELRDRGRGVGLFF. CDR3 nucleotide sequence: TGTGCCAGCAGTGAATTAAGAGACAGGGGGCGCGGGGTAGGGCTGTTTTTT.